These 26 T cell receptor beta chains were sequenced from one sample in a study of cytomegalovirus exposure and HLA in healthy donors. In the PCR, 60 Vbeta and 13 Jbeta primers were used. Sequencing was performed with immunoSEQ multiplex PCR; in TCRdb, only in-frame clones are kept and a portion is missing. The table lists 85,000 to 120,000 clones, roughly three quarters of them singletons. Specimen: PBMCs. These receptors were obtained from a male donor in good health and CMV-seropositive.

In DNA, the CDR3 is TGTGCCAGCAGTGATTACGGCAGGGATGATACGCAGTATTTT. Amino acids: CASSDYGRDDTQYF. The genes are TRBV6-1 and TRBJ2-3, with a tentative D call TRBD1 (5 bases). There are 14 residues in the CDR3. Trimming removed 3 bases at V and 6 bases at J, with 13 bases between. Germline-derived CDR1 and CDR2 are MNHNS and SASEGT.

The CDR3 loop reads CASSPLGQGRSGELFF. In nucleotides, the CDR3 is TGTGCCAGCAGCCCCTTGGGACAGGGGAGAAGCGGGGAGCTGTTTTTT. The rearrangement links TRBV4-2 to TRBJ2-2; 10 bases fit TRBD1. This CDR3 contains 16 residues. Trimming took 4 bases from V and 7 from J; bases not matched to a gene: 9. The germline V gene has CDR1 LGHNA and CDR2 YNFKEQ.

The V and J genes are TRBV27 and TRBJ2-3; weak D call: TRBD2 (6 bases). V was pared by 6 bases and J by 3 bases, with 22 bases between. Germline V lookup: CDR1 MNHEY, CDR2 SMNVEV (reference sequence). This CDR3 is 17 amino acids long. CDR3: CASSQSPREMGTDTQYF. CDR3 nucleotides: TGTGCCAGCAGCCAATCCCCCCGGGAGATGGGGACAGATACGCAGTATTTT.

The CDR3 spells CAIGRGEGTDTQYF. DNA of the CDR3: TGTGCCATCGGGCGGGGAGAGGGCACAGATACGCAGTATTTT. The V call is TRBV10-3, the J call TRBJ2-3, with TRBD2 as a possible D gene (6 bases). Germline V gene data show CDR1 as ENHRY and CDR2 as SYGVKD. This CDR3 is built from 14 residues. Trimming took off 8 bases at V and 1 base at J, with 13 bases between the two ends.

This clone was counted between two and nine times. This sequence joins TRBV29-1 and TRBJ1-2; 10 bases match TRBD1. Germline V lookup: CDR1 SQVTM, CDR2 ANQGSEA. This CDR3 spans 14 amino acids. The V segment lost 7 bases and the J segment 2 bases; nucleotides outside the gene matches: 7. The CDR3 nucleotides read TGCAGCGGCGGGACAGGGGCCCAAAACTATGGCTACACCTTC. Translated: CSGGTGAQNYGYTF.

In its sample, this clone was seen once. The junction and the germline gene differ at one end; a read error may be behind it. The V and J genes are TRBV28 and TRBJ1-5; TRBD1 might be the D (6 bases). CDR1 is MDHEN and CDR2 is SYDVKM in the germline V gene. This CDR3 region has 14 residues. The CDR3 sequence is CASSLLTGGYATDF. The CDR3 DNA sequence: TGTGCCAGCAGTCTTTTGACAGGTGGGTACGCGACGGATTTT.

The rearrangement joins TRBV28 to TRBJ2-1, with D possibly TRBD2 on 5 matching bases. The CDR3 length is 14 residues. Germline CDR1 is MDHEN and CDR2 is SYDVKM. V lost 2 bases and J 13 bases, leaving 18 bases between the germline ends. The CDR3 region is CASSLSPRTPSQFF. For the CDR3, the DNA is TGTGCCAGCAGTTTAAGCCCTCGGACTCCCTCCCAGTTCTTC.

This rearrangement joins TRBV28 to TRBJ2-1; 9 bases match TRBD1. The J segment lost 3 bases and the V segment lost 6 bases, leaving 6 bases of the junction unmatched. From germline, CDR1 is MDHEN and CDR2 SYDVKM. The CDR3 consists of 15 residues. CDR3 DNA sequence: TGTGCCAGCAGGATTAGGGGACAGGGCTACAATGAGCAGTTCTTC. Protein sequence: CASRIRGQGYNEQFF.

The rearrangement links TRBV4-1 to TRBJ2-7; the D is unclear. Trimming cost V 3 bases and J 4 bases, with 13 bases left between them. The CDR3 loop spans 14 amino acids. Germline V gene sequence: CDR1 MGHRA, CDR2 YSYEKL. The CDR3 DNA is TGCGCCAGCAGCCACACGAGCGCCGATTACGAGCAGTACTTC. This translates into CASSHTSADYEQYF.

A single count supports this clone. This chain links TRBV10-2 with TRBJ1-1, with 9 bases aligning to TRBD1. Germline trimming cut 4 bases from V and 1 base from J; bases unmatched to any gene: 1. CDR3 length: 14 amino acids. Looked up from germline, CDR1 is WSHSY and CDR2 is SAAADI. CDR3 region: CASSGTGANTEAFF. The CDR3 region has the DNA TGCGCCAGCAGTGGGACAGGGGCGAACACTGAAGCTTTCTTT.

The V call is TRBV27, the J call TRBJ1-1; 9 bases align to TRBD1. Germline V gives CDR1 MNHEY, CDR2 SMNVEV (reference sequence). The CDR3 runs to 14 residues. Written as DNA, the CDR3 is TGTGCTGGGCCCGAGGGACAGGGACACCTAGGAGCTTTCTTT. This gives the protein CAGPEGQGHLGAFF.

V usage is TRBV7-2 and J usage is TRBJ1-1, with 7 bases identical to TRBD1. In germline, CDR1 is SGHTA, CDR2 FQGNSA. This CDR3 is 16 amino acids long. V was pared by 5 bases and J by 3 bases, with 12 bases of the junction left unmatched. CDR3 amino acids: CASSDLLQGGDTEAFF. DNA for the CDR3: TGTGCCAGCAGCGATCTCTTGCAGGGGGGAGACACTGAAGCTTTCTTT.

This chain's CDR3 is CASSSPVGQGASSQETQYF. Here the CDR3 DNA reads TGTGCCAGCAGCTCCCCCGTGGGACAGGGGGCGTCATCGCAAGAGACCCAGTACTTC. The genes are TRBV28 and TRBJ2-5; 12 bases agree with TRBD1. This CDR3 contains 19 residues. The V gene end was trimmed by 6 bases and the J gene end by 2 bases; junction bases not matched to a gene: 16. Germline loops: CDR1 MDHEN, CDR2 SYDVKM.

CDR3 region: CASSQEKGSGYEQYF. DNA of the CDR3: TGCGCCAGCAGCCAAGAAAAAGGTAGCGGTTACGAGCAGTACTTC. The rearrangement links TRBV4-3 to TRBJ2-7; tentative D call: TRBD2 (6 bases). This CDR3 has 15 residues. CDR1 is LGHNA, CDR2 YSLEER, per germline. Trimming removed 0 bases at V and 4 bases at J, with 13 bases between.

V usage is TRBV30 and J usage is TRBJ1-2, with 7 positions matching TRBD1. With 0 bases clipped from V and 6 bases from J, the junction kept 4 bases outside the gene matches. There are 13 residues in the CDR3. Germline CDR1 and CDR2: GTSNPN and SVGIG (reference sequence). Written as DNA, the CDR3 is TGTGCCTGGAGTGTGTCCAGGGGGAATGGCTACACCTTC. Its protein is CAWSVSRGNGYTF.

The J gene is TRBJ2-5, the V gene TRBV5-1; 7 positions agree with TRBD2. This CDR3 has 15 residues. Germline V gene sequence: CDR1 SGHRS, CDR2 YFSETQ. V lost 5 bases, J lost 5 bases, and 12 bases stayed unmatched. CDR3 nucleotide sequence: TGCGCCAGCAGTCTACTAGCGTCAAAAGGGGAGACCCAGTACTTC. Its translation is CASSLLASKGETQYF.

The chain joins TRBV5-4 to TRBJ2-1; no definite D call. V lost 4 bases to trimming and J lost 0 bases, with 14 bases between them. This CDR3 contains 16 residues. CDR1 and CDR2 from the germline V gene are SGHNT and YYREEE (reference sequence). For the CDR3, the DNA is TGTGCCAGCAGCCGCGGCGTCTTTAGCTCCTACAATGAGCAGTTCTTC. Translating gives CASSRGVFSSYNEQFF.

The chain is built from TRBV7-2 and TRBJ1-5; TRBD1 matches 7 bases. V was clipped by 1 base and J by 3 bases; unmatched bases: 12. The V gene's germline CDR1 is SGHTA and CDR2 FQGNSA. This CDR3 comprises 18 residues. This chain's CDR3 is CASSLGALGGQPNQPQHF. CDR3 DNA: TGTGCCAGCAGCTTAGGGGCCCTGGGGGGACAGCCCAATCAGCCCCAGCATTTT.

V is TRBV28 and J is TRBJ2-7, with 8 positions matching TRBD1. Germline loops: CDR1 MDHEN, CDR2 SYDVKM. This CDR3 region has 15 residues. Germline trimming cut 7 bases from V and 0 bases from J; bases unmatched to any gene: 8. CDR3 sequence (DNA): TGTGCCAGCACCGCCTCCGGGACAGGCTCCTACGAGCAGTACTTC. This translates into CASTASGTGSYEQYF.

The chain has TRBV9 and TRBJ2-7; tentatively, D is TRBD1 (5 bases). The germline V gene has CDR1 SGDLS and CDR2 YYNGEE. This CDR3 is 15 amino acids long. V shed 0 bases and J shed 4 bases, with 14 bases lying between them. The CDR3 nucleotides read TGTGCCAGCAGCGTAGAGGTAGGGGAAATATACGAGCAGTACTTC. This sequence encodes CASSVEVGEIYEQYF.

The chain's CDR3 is CASSQDRGTSTNYEQYF. The CDR3 DNA reads TGCGCCAGCAGCCAAGATAGAGGGACTTCCACCAACTACGAGCAGTACTTC. The chain couples TRBV4-1 to TRBJ2-7, with a tentative D call TRBD2 (6 bases). Per germline, CDR1 MGHRA and CDR2 YSYEKL. This CDR3 comprises 17 residues. V lost 0 bases to trimming and J lost 3 bases, with 18 bases between them.

The gene calls are TRBV10-3 and TRBJ2-2; TRBD2 agrees at 12 bases. Per germline, CDR1 ENHRY and CDR2 SYGVKD. This CDR3 contains 20 residues. V lost 0 bases, J lost 1 base, and 9 bases stayed unmatched. CDR3 region: CAISESPGLAGRLNTGELFF. In DNA form, the CDR3 reads TGTGCCATCAGTGAGTCACCAGGACTAGCGGGAAGGTTGAACACCGGGGAGCTGTTTTTT.

V usage is TRBV11-2 and J usage is TRBJ2-7; unclear D gene. This CDR3 comprises 15 residues. CDR1 is SGHAT and CDR2 is FQNNGV in the germline V gene. With 1 base removed from V and 4 bases from J, the gap between germline ends came to 14 bases. The CDR3 nucleotides are TGTGCCAGCAGCTTAGCTCAGGTGATCCAATACGAGCAGTACTTC. This translates into CASSLAQVIQYEQYF.

The V and J genes are TRBV10-3 and TRBJ2-7; weak D call: TRBD1 (6 bases). Germline V gene sequence: CDR1 ENHRY, CDR2 SYGVKD. This CDR3 spans 14 amino acids. Trimming stripped 2 bases from V and 3 bases from J, with 11 bases between. The CDR3 region is CAISERGTYYEQYF. CDR3 coding DNA: TGTGCCATCAGTGAGAGGGGGACATACTACGAGCAGTACTTC.

This clone was counted a few times. This chain connects TRBV5-1 to TRBJ2-7, with D tentatively TRBD1 (10 bases). This CDR3 contains 15 residues. Between the trimmed V and J ends, which lost 2 bases and 4 bases, there was a span of 16 bases. CDR1 is SGHRS, CDR2 YFSETQ, per germline. The chain's CDR3 is CASSFLAGQGYEQYF. Written as DNA, the CDR3 is TGCGCCAGCAGCTTCCTAGCGGGACAGGGGTACGAGCAGTACTTC.

The J gene is TRBJ2-7, the V gene TRBV7-9, with 8 bases aligning to TRBD2. CDR1 SEHNR and CDR2 FQNEAQ come from the germline V gene (reference sequence). The CDR3 is 15 amino acids. With V trimmed by 5 bases and J by 0 bases, 6 bases remained unmatched. CDR3 sequence reads: CASSRGTSRSYEQYF. DNA of the CDR3: TGTGCCAGCAGCCGCGGGACTAGTCGCTCCTACGAGCAGTACTTC.